The clone carrying this TCR beta chain was counted between two and nine times. Antigen: not known. The data are from a study of beta chain features in type 1 diabetes. Points from the study as a whole: In every one of the four CD4+ subsets, TCRB CDR3s were moderately but significantly shorter in Type 1 diabetes patients. It was not settled here whether HLA type affects TCRB rearrangement. Among patients, naive, central memory and Treg TCRB repertoires appeared more similar than among healthy donors.

Investigators reverse transcribed all isolated RNA, so they sequenced expressed TCRB transcripts. Only in-frame clones appear in the TCRdb table, and some are missing; sequencing was by immunoSEQ multiplex PCR. The sample has 900,000 or so clones, 15% to 20% seen once. The germline V gene encodes CDR1 SGHRS and CDR2 YFSETQ. The CDR3 contains 16 residues. V lost 2 bases, J lost 2 bases, and 8 bases stayed unmatched. The V and J genes are TRBV5-1 and TRBJ2-7, with TRBD2 matching 9 bases. The sequence came from a woman under 30 in good health. The source material was naive CD4+ T cells from blood. CDR3 protein: CASSLGGRAGTYEQYF. CDR3 nucleotide sequence: TGCGCCAGCAGCTTAGGCGGGAGGGCCGGGACCTACGAGCAGTACTTC.